Below, one TCR beta chain is given with its context. In this CDR3 the conserved last residue, phenylalanine or tryptophan, is missing, so a read error is likely. CDR1 and CDR2 (germline): GTSNPN, SVGIG (reference sequence). CDR3 length: 14 amino acids. The V end lost 0 bases, the J end lost 1 base, and 9 bases lay between the germline ends. Before thyroid surgery, none of the patients had received any treatment. Original data processing: Built for papillary thyroid cancer, a distant-metastasis classifier drew on CDR3 differences across clinicopathological groups. TCRdb reanalyzed the PCR reads via MiXCR. TCRdb, not the authors, supplied the V and J calls. This table holds about 32,000 clones, 25% found once. This entry belongs to a study of metastatic and nonmetastatic thyroid tumors. Whole-study context: Malignant thyroid and benign thyroid patients provided blood and tumor or nodule tissue whose repertoires were compared.

The chain couples TRBV30 to TRBJ1-2; no definite D call. This receptor was taken from a female donor with papillary thyroid cancer or a benign thyroid nodule (not recorded which). Some clones in this sample may be carry-over from other donors' samples. Sample: blood. CDR3 bases: TGTGCCTGGAGTGTCCAGACACTTAACTATGGCTACACCCCC. It encodes CAWSVQTLNYGYTP.